The clone carrying this TCR beta chain was seen only a few times. The antigen is not known. The study profiled TCR beta VDJ and CDR3 using genomic DNA as template. TCRdb reprocessed the reads via MiXCR and lists one record per CDR3 protein. In the table there are around 200,000 distinct CDR3 sequences, around 50% of which are singletons. These data belong to a study of CD8+CD57+ T cells in acquired aplastic anemia. Study at large: The study obtained an average of roughly 2.9 ug of DNA from sorted CD4+ and CD8+ cells.

This CDR3 region has 14 residues. The V gene's germline CDR1 is MDHEN and CDR2 SYDVKM. The germline V and J ends were trimmed by 4 bases and 2 bases, with 12 bases remaining between them. CD8+CD57+ cell expansion, shown by flow cytometry, had occurred in the patients selected for sequencing. All participating patients were living with severe acquired aplastic anemia. Overall study findings and caveats: Approximately 30 was the count of CD8+ CDR3 sequences that patients shared with controls.

The chain links TRBV28 to TRBJ2-7; D is possibly TRBD1 (6 bases). Sequencing input: sorted CD4+, CD8+, or CD8+CD57+ T cells (not recorded which) from PBMCs. This clonotype originated in a human donor with aplastic anemia. CDR3 nucleotides: TGTGCCAGCAGTTCCGGGACATCACCCTACGAGCAGTACTTC. It codes for CASSSGTSPYEQYF.